This T cell receptor (beta chain) was captured by sequencing in a study of siplizumab effects on memory and regulatory T cells (dated by TCRdb to the late 2010s). At the level of the whole study: The study examined how the anti-CD2 antibody siplizumab affects alloreactive T-cell subsets in allogeneic mixed lymphocyte reactions built from human PBMCs.

There are 16 amino acids in the CDR3, from cysteine to phenylalanine inclusive. Here the CDR3 DNA is all that survives: 48 bases in frame from base 1. V is cut by 1 base and J by 4 bases, and the space between the germline ends is 16 bases. From the germline V gene (reference sequence), CDR1 is LNHDA and CDR2 is SQIVND. General conclusions and limits of the study: In reactions with siplizumab, an average of about 75% of mappable alloreactive CD4+ clones were Treg-derived, compared with 25% to 30% in control reactions. Because sequences at frequencies below about 10^-5 were poorly captured, only a minor fraction of alloreactive clones could be mapped back to unstimulated subsets. No functional confirmation was obtained for the suppressive function of proliferating Tregs from siplizumab cultures. For roughly 75-95% of proliferating CD4+ or CD8+ clones, no naive or memory phenotype could be assigned. Compared with memory T cells, unstimulated naive T cells appeared more diverse, and naive cells seemed to make a substantial contribution to the alloresponse. Siplizumab significantly lowered the cumulative frequency of alloreactive sequences that could be traced to unstimulated CD4+ memory T cells.

Sorted unstimulated T cells and proliferating T cells recovered from mixed lymphocyte reactions were subjected to TCRbeta CDR3 sequencing. Fresh whole blood from around 11 HLA-typed healthy donors was used to isolate PBMCs. Unstimulated CD4+ regulatory T cells were FACS-sorted to map the origin of alloreactive clones. With regard to this clone: Its antigen remains undetermined. The record has no base qualities; no much larger clone is one base away.

Receptors were amplified or captured by the immunoSEQ multiplex PCR assay. The deep sequencing platform assayed about 10^5 TCR templates per sample. Genomic DNA extracted from sorted T cells was the material used for TCRbeta CDR3 sequencing. For the original study's pipeline: The R programming language was used for clonal analysis of TCRbeta CDR3 data. Unstimulated samples were compared with post-reaction CFSE-low samples to define alloreactive CD4+ and CD8+ clones. Alloreactive CD4+ clones were assigned to regulatory or non-regulatory origin by matching sequences to sorted unstimulated Treg and non-Treg repertoires. TCRdb took this table from immuneACCESS and kept in-frame rearrangements with V and J called. Such tables lack part of the clones; where checked against another copy, unresolved V genes explain under half of the gap, and the rest is unexplained. D and trimming were read from the DNA, whereas the V and J calls and clone size are those reported in that table. This sample is represented by approximately 100,000 clones; 93% of them were singletons. In total, the top ten clones hold roughly 0.62% of the sample.

The sequence derives from a human donor in good health. Sequencing was performed on Tregs sorted from blood. The chain is encoded by TRBV19 joined to TRBJ2-5; the D gene may be TRBD1 or TRBD2, since each aligns over 5 bases. The DNA sequence is TGTGCCAGTAGTATAGTAGCAGGTACAGGAGGAGAGACCCAGTACTTC. Translation gives CASSIVAGTGGETQYF.